This T cell receptor (beta chain) was captured in a study of monozygotic twins with inflammatory bowel disease. UMIs bearing a 6-nucleotide sample barcode were added through template switching. Reprocessing the 5' RACE reads, TCRdb reports a single entry for every CDR3 protein and omits DNA. This sample's table has 300,000 to 400,000 distinct CDR3 sequences. This CDR3 contains 15 residues. Germline CDR1 and CDR2: DFQATT and SNEGSKA (reference sequence). The study, taken as a whole, reports: Nothing supported a single strong signal or clonotype that was associated with IBD. On the inverse Simpson index, IBD patients scored lower for TCRbeta diversity than healthy co-twins.

In regard to this clonotype: The antigen remains unidentified.

Whole-blood total RNA was extracted without T cell sorting. The V call is TRBV20-1, the J call TRBJ2-1; as DNA is missing, the TRBD2 call by TCRdb cannot be tested. Specimen: blood. The receptor was derived from a human donor with ulcerative colitis or Crohn's disease, or a healthy co-twin of an affected twin (not recorded which). The CDR3 reads CSARVGGPPGNEQFF.